This TCR beta chain was recovered during a study of blood T cell repertoires in COVID-19. Study-wide background: Acute and convalescent COVID-19 specimens originated in the United States, Italy and Spain. PBMCs, B-cell-depleted T cells, or T cells were the source of the cDNA or gDNA that made up the material.

This CDR3 has 16 residues. The germline CDR1 and CDR2 sequences are SGHAT and FQNNGV. V was cut by 2 bases and J by 1 base, with 11 bases left in between. Data came from immunoSEQ multiplex PCR; TCRdb stores just in-frame clones and leaves some out. The data hold about 190,000 clones, with around 84% observed a single time. The sample taken for sequencing was PBMCs or T cells enriched from blood (not recorded which). The chain combines TRBV11-2 with TRBJ2-2; tentatively, D is TRBD1 (5 bases). The clonotype was recovered from a woman aged 25 to 39 who had been exposed to COVID-19. CDR3 in amino acids: CASSLLGALNTGELFF. The CDR3 nucleotides are TGTGCCAGCAGCTTACTAGGGGCGTTGAACACCGGGGAGCTGTTTTTT.